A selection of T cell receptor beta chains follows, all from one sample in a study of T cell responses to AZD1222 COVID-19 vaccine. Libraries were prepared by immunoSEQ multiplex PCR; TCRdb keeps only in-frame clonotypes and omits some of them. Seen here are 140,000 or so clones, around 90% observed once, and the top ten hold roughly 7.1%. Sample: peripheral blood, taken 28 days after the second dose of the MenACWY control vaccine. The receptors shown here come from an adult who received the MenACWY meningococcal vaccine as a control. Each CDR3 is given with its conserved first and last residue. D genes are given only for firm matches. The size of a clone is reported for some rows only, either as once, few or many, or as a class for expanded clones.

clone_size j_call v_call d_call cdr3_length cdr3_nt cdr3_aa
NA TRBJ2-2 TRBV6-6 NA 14 TGTGCCAGCAGTTACCTCGTCGGGCGCGGGGAGCTGTTTTTT CASSYLVGRGELFF
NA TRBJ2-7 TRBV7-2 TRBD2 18 TGTGCCAGCAGCCCGAATTTTAGCGGGAGGGCCAACTCCTACGAGCAGTACTTC CASSPNFSGRANSYEQYF
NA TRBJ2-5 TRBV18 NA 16 TGTGCCAGCTCACCACCCAACCAGGGGAACGGGGAGACCCAGTACTTC CASSPPNQGNGETQYF
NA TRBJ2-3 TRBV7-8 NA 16 TGTGCCAGCAGCTTAGGTGGTCTACCGGCTGTGGATACGCAGTATTTT CASSLGGLPAVDTQYF
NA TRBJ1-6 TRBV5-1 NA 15 TGCGCCAGCAGCTCATCAGGGGCCTATAATTCACCCCTCCACTTT CASSSSGAYNSPLHF
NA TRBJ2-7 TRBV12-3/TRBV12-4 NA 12 TGTGCCAGCGGGCAGGGTGGGTACGAGCAGTACTTC CASGQGGYEQYF
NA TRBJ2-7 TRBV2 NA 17 TGTGCCATGATGGACCCCCCGCCGGGGACGGTTAACTACGAGCAGTACTTC CAMMDPPPGTVNYEQYF
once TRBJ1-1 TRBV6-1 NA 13 TGTGCCAGCAGTGACAGGGGGAACACTGAAGCTTTCTTT CASSDRGNTEAFF
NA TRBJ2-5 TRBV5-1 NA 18 TGCGCCAGCAGCTTGGATTCGAGGCGGGGGCGTGATGACGAGACCCAGTACTTC CASSLDSRRGRDDETQYF
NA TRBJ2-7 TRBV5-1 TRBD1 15 TGCGCCAGCAGCATAGGACAGGGGGGGTTCTACGAGCAGTACTTC CASSIGQGGFYEQYF
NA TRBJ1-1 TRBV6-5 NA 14 TGTGCCAGCAGTTCGGGCAGGGAGAACACTGAAGCTTTCTTT CASSSGRENTEAFF
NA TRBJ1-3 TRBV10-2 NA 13 TGCGCCAGCAGTGAAAGTTCTGGAAACACCATATATTTT CASSESSGNTIYF
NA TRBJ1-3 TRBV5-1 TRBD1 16 TGCGCCAGCAGCTTCAGAACAGGGGACTCTGGAAACACCATATATTTT CASSFRTGDSGNTIYF
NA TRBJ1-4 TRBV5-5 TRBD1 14 TGTGCCAGCAGCCCGGGGCAGGGGGGAGGAAAACTGTTTTTT CASSPGQGGGKLFF
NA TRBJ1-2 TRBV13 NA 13 TGTGCCAGCAGCTTGGTACAGCATCCGAGCGACACCTTC CASSLVQHPSDTF
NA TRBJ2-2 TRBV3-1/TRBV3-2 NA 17 TGTGCCAGCAGCCTCCCGAACACAGGGTGGAGGACCGGGGAGCTGTTTTTT CASSLPNTGWRTGELFF
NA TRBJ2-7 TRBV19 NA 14 TGTGCCAGTAGTATAGGCGGCAGCTCCTACGAGCAGTACTTC CASSIGGSSYEQYF
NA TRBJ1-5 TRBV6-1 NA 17 TGTGCCAGCAGTGAATCTTGGGGACCAGCTAGCAATCAGCCCCAGCATTTT CASSESWGPASNQPQHF
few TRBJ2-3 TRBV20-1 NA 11 TGCAGTGCTGCCCAGACGGATACGCAGTATTTT CSAAQTDTQYF
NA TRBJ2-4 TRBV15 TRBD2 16 TGTGCCACCAGCAGAAGCGTCGGTGGCGGGAGTTTCATTCAGTACTTC CATSRSVGGGSFIQYF
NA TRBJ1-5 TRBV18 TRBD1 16 TGTGCCAGCTCTCCTTACGGGACAGACAATAATCAGCCCCAGCATTTT CASSPYGTDNNQPQHF
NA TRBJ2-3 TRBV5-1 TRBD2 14 TGCGCCAGCAGCTTGAGCGGGGAGGCAGATACGCAGTATTTT CASSLSGEADTQYF
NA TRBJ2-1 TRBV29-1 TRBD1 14 TGCAGCGTTGACGGGACAGTGAAAGCCAATGAGCAGTTCTTC CSVDGTVKANEQFF
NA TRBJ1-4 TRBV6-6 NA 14 TGTGCCAGCAGTCCACAGGGAACTAATGAAAAACTGTTTTTT CASSPQGTNEKLFF
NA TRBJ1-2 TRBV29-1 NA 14 TGCAGCGTAGCCCAAGGCAGGGGATCCTATGGCTACACCTTC CSVAQGRGSYGYTF
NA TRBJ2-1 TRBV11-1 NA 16 TGTGCCAGCAGCAAGGGGAGTCCCCGTGGTGGAAATGAGCAGTTCTTC CASSKGSPRGGNEQFF
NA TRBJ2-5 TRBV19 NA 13 TGTGCCAGTAGTATGACCGGAAAAGAGACCCAGTACTTC CASSMTGKETQYF
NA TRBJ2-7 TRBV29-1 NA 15 TGCAGCGTTGTTGGCGGTTTGGGACTTTCCTACGAGCAGTACTTC CSVVGGLGLSYEQYF
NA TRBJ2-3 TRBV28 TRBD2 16 TGTGCCAGCAGTTTTACTAGCGGGGGGGCCCCAGATACGCAGTATTTT CASSFTSGGAPDTQYF